This TCR beta chain was profiled in a study of T cells in Graves' hyperthyroidism and ophthalmopathy. TCR beta CDR3 sequences were amplified from RNA transcripts. The HTBI primer set served for first-round RT-PCR of the TCR CDR3. TCRdb analysed the multiplex PCR reads with MiXCR anew, one entry per CDR3 protein. The sample has about 270,000 distinct CDR3 sequences, 13% to 15% seen once; the top ten hold 30% to 35%. Ten or more counts support this clonotype. Trimming at V came to 6 bases and at J to 4 bases, leaving 7 bases not matched to a gene. Germline assignment: CDR1 DFQATT and CDR2 SNEGSKA (reference sequence). CDR3 size: 14 residues.

The receptor was derived from a woman between 45 and 65 years old with Graves' hyperthyroidism that later progressed to Graves' ophthalmopathy. Sequenced input: blood. This chain links TRBV20-1 with TRBJ2-1; 9 bases are a match to TRBD1. The CDR3 reads CSASGQGQYNEQFF. The CDR3 DNA is TGCAGTGCGTCGGGACAGGGTCAGTACAATGAGCAGTTCTTC.